The present T cell receptor (beta chain) was sequenced within a study of shared clonotypes between healthy human individuals. General study findings and limits: Naive subsets tended to show greater estimated richness than memory subsets. When naive CD4 clonotypes were compared across four donors, 5% to 5.5% were shared.

The CDR3 covers 15 residues. CDR1 and CDR2 (germline): GTSNPN, SVGIG (reference sequence). V was pared by 4 bases and J by 2 bases, with 18 bases between. About this clone: Its antigen is not known.

The assay was immunoSEQ multiplex PCR, and TCRdb's table has in-frame clones only and misses some. The sample has under 2,500,000 clones, more than 90% seen once. The sequenced material came from naive CD4+ T cells sorted from blood. Subset noted: CD45RA+ positively selected. The clonotype originates from a man in his late teens or twenties in good health. The chain uses TRBV30 and TRBJ2-7, with D possibly TRBD2 on 5 matching bases. CDR3 bases: TGTGCCTGGAAAAAGACGGGGATAACAGCCTACGAGCAGTACTTC. Translation gives CAWKKTGITAYEQYF.